One and the same sample provided the 22 T cell receptor beta chains below, sequenced in a study of T cell repertoires in cytomegalovirus infection. These receptors' antigens are unknown. TCRdb analysed the reads with MiXCR anew, one entry per CDR3 protein. The sample lists about 140,000 distinct CDR3 sequences; more than 30% were seen once. The material sequenced was CD8+ T cells from cultured PBMCs, taken from culture after CMV antigen stimulation. The receptors were sampled from a human donor in good health (CMV status not recorded). Some clones in this sample may be carry-over from other donors' samples.

This chain uses TRBV7-2 with TRBJ1-1; a weak D match, TRBD1 (6 bases). In germline, CDR1 is SGHTA, CDR2 FQGNSA. The CDR3 totals 14 residues. V was clipped by 4 bases and J by 4 bases, with 13 bases between them. The CDR3 DNA reads TGTGCCAGCAGCTCGGGGGACACTACCACTGAAGCTTTCTTT. It codes for CASSSGDTTTEAFF.

This rearrangement joins TRBV19 to TRBJ1-3, with no clear D. Between the trimmed V and J ends, which lost 10 bases and 0 bases, there was a span of 4 bases. The CDR3 runs 11 residues. CDR1 and CDR2 (germline): LNHDA, SQIVND (reference sequence). As DNA, the CDR3 is TGTGCCACCAACTCTGGAAACACCATATATTTT. Translating it yields CATNSGNTIYF.

This CDR3 reads CASSSPDRNYNEQFF. CDR3 coding DNA: TGTGCCAGCAGCTCGCCGGACAGAAATTACAATGAGCAGTTCTTC. This rearrangement joins TRBV7-6 to TRBJ2-1, with D perhaps TRBD1 (6 bases). Trimming removed 4 bases from V and 4 bases from J, with 14 bases in between. The CDR3 is 15 residues long. From germline, CDR1 is SGHVS and CDR2 FNYEAQ.

J is TRBJ2-5 and V is TRBV6-5, with TRBD2 identical over 12 bases. The trim removed 2 bases at V and 0 bases at J, leaving 4 bases unmatched. Germline CDR1 and CDR2: MNHEY and SVGAGI. The CDR3 length is 17 residues. CDR3 coding DNA: TGTGCCAGCAGTTACAGCCCTAGCGGGGGGGACCAAGAGACCCAGTACTTC. Protein sequence: CASSYSPSGGDQETQYF.

The CDR3 loop is CASIPKIDRPNYEQYF. The DNA for the CDR3 is TGTGCCAGCATTCCCAAGATAGACAGGCCAAACTACGAGCAGTACTTC. V is TRBV2 and J is TRBJ2-7; TRBD1 is a possible D gene (6 bases). V gave up 7 bases and J gave up 3 bases, with 22 bases separating them. CDR1 is SNHLY and CDR2 is FYNNEI in the germline V gene. The CDR3 is 16 amino acids. Complete variable domain (other parts from reference TRBV2 and TRBJ2-7): EPEVTQTPSHQVTQMGQEVILRCVPISNHLYFYWYRQILGQKVEFLVSFYNNEISEKSEIFDDQFSVERPDGSNFTLKIRSTKLEDSAMYFCASIPKIDRPNYEQYFGPGTRLTVT.

About this clonotype: The germline gene is not matched at one end of the junction; a read error may be the cause. The chain uses TRBV6-5 and TRBJ2-1, with D tentatively TRBD2 (5 bases). This CDR3 has 13 amino acids. Germline CDR1 reads MNHEY; CDR2 reads SVGAGI. The DNA for the CDR3 is TGTGCCAGCAGTGACTCGAGGGATGATGAGCAGTTCTTC. Translated, it gives CASSDSRDDEQFF.

A word on this clonotype: Since the CDR3 does not end with the conserved phenylalanine or tryptophan, this likely comes from a read error. No DNA is shown, since the ends of the CDR3 on it are uncertain; the CDR3 is the one TCRdb lists. Here the CDR3 reads CASSLGRNEFS. This chain links TRBV7-9 with TRBJ2-1. The CDR3 extends over 11 residues, inclusive of both ends. Germline V gene data show CDR1 as SEHNR and CDR2 as FQNEAQ (reference sequence).

This clonotype was seen a handful of times. V usage is TRBV11-2 and J usage is TRBJ1-1, with D tentatively TRBD1 (5 bases). V lost 5 bases and J 6 bases, leaving 10 bases between the germline ends. This CDR3 is built from 12 residues. CDR1 and CDR2 from the germline V gene are SGHAT and FQNNGV. For the CDR3, the DNA is TGTGCCAGCAGCCCGTACAGGCCTGAAGCTTTCTTT. It yields the protein CASSPYRPEAFF.

The CDR3 region is CASSPGTSGGGGTGELFF. The CDR3 coding sequence is TGTGCCAGCAGCCCCGGGACTAGCGGGGGGGGTGGCACCGGGGAGCTGTTTTTT. The chain is built from TRBV4-2 and TRBJ2-2; 16 bases match TRBD2. The CDR3 length is 18 residues. Trimming removed 4 bases from V and 4 bases from J; junction bases left unmatched: 6. Germline assignment: CDR1 LGHNA and CDR2 YNFKEQ.

This clonotype has a count of ten or more. V usage is TRBV2 and J usage is TRBJ2-1; 7 nucleotides line up with TRBD2. The germline V gene encodes CDR1 SNHLY and CDR2 FYNNEI. J lost 7 bases, V lost 2 bases, and 11 bases had no gene match. This CDR3 is 16 amino acids long. As DNA, the CDR3 is TGTGCCAGCAGTGAACCCGGGGCTAGCGGAGGGAATGAGCAGTTCTTC. The encoded protein is CASSEPGASGGNEQFF. Full variable domain (rest looked up from reference TRBV2 and TRBJ2-1): EPEVTQTPSHQVTQMGQEVILRCVPISNHLYFYWYRQILGQKVEFLVSFYNNEISEKSEIFDDQFSVERPDGSNFTLKIRSTKLEDSAMYFCASSEPGASGGNEQFFGPGTRLTVL.

This clonotype was counted only a few times. The chain uses TRBV19 and TRBJ1-1, with 8 bases lining up with TRBD1. With 10 bases clipped from V and 3 bases from J, the junction kept 7 bases outside the gene matches. In germline, CDR1 is LNHDA, CDR2 SQIVND (reference sequence). This CDR3 spans 13 amino acids. The DNA of the CDR3 is TGTGCCATCCGGACAGGGTGGGACACTGAAGCTTTCTTT. Residues: CAIRTGWDTEAFF.

V is TRBV7-6 and J is TRBJ2-7, with D unclear. The V and J ends lost 6 bases and 4 bases respectively, with 13 bases between them. The CDR3 totals 13 residues. Germline values: CDR1 SGHVS, CDR2 FNYEAQ. The CDR3 sequence is CASSPATEYEQYF. CDR3 nucleotide sequence: TGTGCCAGCAGTCCCGCTACAGAATACGAGCAGTACTTC.

V and J are TRBV28 and TRBJ1-5; D is undetermined. Germline-derived CDR1 and CDR2 are MDHEN and SYDVKM. Trimming cost V 6 bases and J 3 bases, with 24 bases left between them. The CDR3 has 18 amino acids. The CDR3 coding sequence is TGTGCCAGCAGCTTTATTTATACCCGGGCTTTAGACAATCAGCCCCAGCATTTT. Translation: CASSFIYTRALDNQPQHF.

Remarks on this clonotype: At one end the junction does not follow the germline gene, possibly because of a read error. This chain joins TRBV7-9 and TRBJ1-2; the D is unclear. This CDR3 spans 16 amino acids. From germline, CDR1 is SEHNR and CDR2 FQNEAQ (reference sequence). CDR3 sequence (DNA): TGTGCCACCTCGGGCGACCTTGCCTTTATCAACTACGGCTACACCTTC. The encoded protein is CATSGDLAFINYGYTF.

This clonotype was found many times. The chain combines TRBV11-2 with TRBJ1-2; D remains unclear. Germline V gene lookup returns CDR1 SGHAT and CDR2 FQNNGV. The CDR3 loop spans 13 amino acids. V gave up 1 base and J gave up 4 bases, with 7 bases separating them. Here the CDR3 DNA reads TGTGCCAGCAGCTTAGGGACGGGCTATGGCTACACCTTC. Translating gives CASSLGTGYGYTF.

This clonotype was observed a few times. V and J are TRBV12-3 or TRBV12-4 and TRBJ1-5; D is unresolved. The CDR3 spans 13 residues. Trimming took off 3 bases at V and 1 base at J, with 4 bases between the two ends. DNA of the CDR3: TGTGCCAGCAGTTTTTTCAGCAATCAGCCCCAGCATTTT. Translation gives CASSFFSNQPQHF.

The V and J genes are TRBV2 and TRBJ2-1; 8 bases map to TRBD1. Germline CDR1 is SNHLY and CDR2 is FYNNEI. This CDR3 has 14 residues. Trimming took 8 bases from V and 4 from J; bases not matched to a gene: 7. CDR3 protein: CASGDRNPYNEQFF. The CDR3 DNA reads TGTGCCAGCGGGGACAGGAACCCATACAATGAGCAGTTCTTC.

This clonotype was observed a few times. V usage is TRBV11-2 and J usage is TRBJ2-1; possibly TRBD1 or TRBD2 for D (6 bases each). CDR1 is SGHAT and CDR2 is FQNNGV in the germline V gene. The ends were cut back, 7 bases at V and 7 bases at J, with 17 bases in the middle. This CDR3 comprises 14 residues. CDR3 coding DNA: TGTGCCAGCAACTTTGTTTGGGGGGCTAATGAGCAGTTCTTC. This codes for CASNFVWGANEQFF.

The chain links TRBV3-1 to TRBJ1-1; D possibly corresponds to TRBD1 (6 bases). From germline, CDR1 is LGHDT and CDR2 YNNKEL (reference sequence). Trimming stripped 0 bases from V and 4 bases from J, with 9 bases between. The CDR3 totals 14 residues. CDR3 region: CASSQDQQGTEAFF. CDR3 coding DNA: TGTGCCAGCAGCCAAGATCAACAGGGCACTGAAGCTTTCTTT.

This clonotype has a count of ten or more. The J gene is TRBJ2-5, the V gene TRBV4-1, with D uncertain. This CDR3 is built from 14 residues. Trimming cost V 1 base and J 4 bases, with 10 bases left between them. Germline CDR1 and CDR2: MGHRA and YSYEKL. CDR3 loop: CASSQVRVGETQYF. CDR3 sequence (DNA): TGCGCCAGCAGCCAAGTACGGGTGGGAGAGACCCAGTACTTC.

The chain employs TRBV9 and TRBJ1-3; perhaps TRBD1 as D (5 bases). Germline CDR1 is SGDLS and CDR2 is YYNGEE. Trimming stripped 6 bases from V and 4 bases from J, with 17 bases between. The CDR3 spans 15 residues. CDR3 amino acids: CASTTSRQTGNTIYF. The DNA for the CDR3 is TGTGCCAGCACGACATCCCGACAGACGGGAAACACCATATATTTT. The variable domain in full, with the rest retrieved from reference TRBV9 and TRBJ1-3, is DSGVTQTPKHLITATGQRVTLRCSPRSGDLSVYWYQQSLDQGLQFLIQYYNGEERAKGNILERFSAQQFPDLHSELNLSSLELGDSALYFCASTTSRQTGNTIYFGEGSWLTVV.

This clonotype was observed a handful of times. The chain uses TRBV6-2 or TRBV6-3 and TRBJ1-1; 9 nucleotides line up with TRBD1. CDR3 length equals 14 residues. Per germline, CDR1 MNHEY and CDR2 SVGEGT. V trimming: 6 bases; J trimming: 3 bases; junction bases outside the gene matches: 5. CDR3: CASSSTGGHTEAFF. CDR3 nucleotide sequence: TGTGCCAGCAGCTCGACAGGGGGGCACACTGAAGCTTTCTTT.